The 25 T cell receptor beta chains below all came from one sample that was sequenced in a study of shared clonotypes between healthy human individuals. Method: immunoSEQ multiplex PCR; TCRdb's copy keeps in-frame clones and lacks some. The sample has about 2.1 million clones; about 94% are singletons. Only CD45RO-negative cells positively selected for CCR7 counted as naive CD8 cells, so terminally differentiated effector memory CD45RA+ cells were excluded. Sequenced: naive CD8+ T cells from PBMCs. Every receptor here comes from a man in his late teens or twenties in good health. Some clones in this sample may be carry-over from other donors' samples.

The CDR3 protein is CASKVTGEMNTEAFF. In nucleotides, the CDR3 is TGTGCCAGCAAGGTGACAGGAGAAATGAACACTGAAGCTTTCTTT. The chain combines TRBV2 with TRBJ1-1; possible D gene TRBD1, 6 bases. V lost 7 bases and J lost 0, with 15 bases in between. Germline V gene sequence: CDR1 SNHLY, CDR2 FYNNEI. The CDR3 is 15 residues long.

The CDR3 protein is CASSQIGRGGNTEAFF. The CDR3 DNA follows: TGTGCCAGTAGCCAGATCGGCCGGGGGGGGAACACTGAAGCTTTCTTT. The chain recombines TRBV19 with TRBJ1-1; possibly TRBD1 for D (5 bases). CDR1 is LNHDA, CDR2 SQIVND, per germline (reference sequence). The CDR3 sequence is 16 residues long. V lost 6 bases and J lost 1, with 18 bases in between.

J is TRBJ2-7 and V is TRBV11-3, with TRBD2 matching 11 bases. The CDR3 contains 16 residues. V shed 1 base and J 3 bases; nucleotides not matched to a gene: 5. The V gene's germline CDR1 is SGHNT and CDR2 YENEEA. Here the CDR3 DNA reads TGTGCCAGCAGCTTAGGGGGAGGGACTAGCGGCTACGAGCAGTACTTC. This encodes CASSLGGGTSGYEQYF.

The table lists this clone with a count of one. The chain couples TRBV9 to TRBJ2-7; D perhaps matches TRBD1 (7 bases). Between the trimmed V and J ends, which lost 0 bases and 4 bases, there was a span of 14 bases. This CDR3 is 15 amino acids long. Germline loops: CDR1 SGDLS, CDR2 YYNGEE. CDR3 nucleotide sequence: TGTGCCAGCAGCGTAGATTGGAGGGGGCGATACGAGCAGTACTTC. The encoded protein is CASSVDWRGRYEQYF.

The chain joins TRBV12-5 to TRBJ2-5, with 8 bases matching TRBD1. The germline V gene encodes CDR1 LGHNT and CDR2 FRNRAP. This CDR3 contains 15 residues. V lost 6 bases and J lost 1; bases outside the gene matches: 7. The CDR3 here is CASGPRTGIQETQYF. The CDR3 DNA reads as TGTGCTAGTGGACCGCGGACAGGGATCCAAGAGACCCAGTACTTC.

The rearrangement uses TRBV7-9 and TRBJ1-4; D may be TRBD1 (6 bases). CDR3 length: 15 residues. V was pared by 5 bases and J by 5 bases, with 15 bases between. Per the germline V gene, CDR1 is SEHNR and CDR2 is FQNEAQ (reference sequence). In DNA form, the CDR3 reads TGTGCCAGCAGCCTATCCCAGGGGAACAATGAAAAACTGTTTTTT. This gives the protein CASSLSQGNNEKLFF. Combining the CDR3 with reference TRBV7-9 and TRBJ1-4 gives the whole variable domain DTGVSQNPRHKITKRGQNVTFRCDPISEHNRLYWYRQTLGQGPEFLTYFQNEAQLEKSRLLSDRFSAERPKGSFSTLEIQRTEQGDSAMYLCASSLSQGNNEKLFFGSGTQLSVL.

The CDR3, as DNA: TGTGCCAGCAGTCGGCGGACAGGGGGCTATGAGCAGTACTTC. Amino acid sequence: CASSRRTGGYEQYF. The J gene is TRBJ2-7, the V gene TRBV28; TRBD1 agrees at 11 bases. The germline CDR1 and CDR2 sequences are MDHEN and SYDVKM. The junction had 7 bases not matched to a gene; V was cut back by 5 bases and J by 7 bases. CDR3 length equals 14 residues.

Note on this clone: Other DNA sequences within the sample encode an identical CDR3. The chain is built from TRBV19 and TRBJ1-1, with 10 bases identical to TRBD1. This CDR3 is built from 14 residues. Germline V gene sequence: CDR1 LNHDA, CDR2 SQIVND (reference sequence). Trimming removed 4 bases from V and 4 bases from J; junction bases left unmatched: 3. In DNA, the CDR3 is TGTGCCAGTAGTACCCGGACAGGGGGCACTGAAGCTTTCTTT. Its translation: CASSTRTGGTEAFF.

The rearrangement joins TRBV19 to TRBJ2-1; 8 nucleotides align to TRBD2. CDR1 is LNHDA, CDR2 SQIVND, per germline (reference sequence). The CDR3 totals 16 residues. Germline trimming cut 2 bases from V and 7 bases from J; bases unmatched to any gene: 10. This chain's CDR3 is CASSIWGLEAWNEQFF. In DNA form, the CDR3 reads TGTGCCAGTAGTATATGGGGACTAGAAGCATGGAATGAGCAGTTCTTC.

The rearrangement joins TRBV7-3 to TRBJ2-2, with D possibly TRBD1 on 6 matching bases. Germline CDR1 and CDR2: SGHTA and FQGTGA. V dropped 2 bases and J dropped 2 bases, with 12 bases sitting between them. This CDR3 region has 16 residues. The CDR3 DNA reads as TGTGCCAGCAGCTTACTTGGGACACCCAACACCGGGGAGCTGTTTTTT. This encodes CASSLLGTPNTGELFF. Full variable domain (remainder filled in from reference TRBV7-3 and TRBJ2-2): GAGVSQTPSNKVTEKGKYVELRCDPISGHTALYWYRQSLGQGPEFLIYFQGTGAADDSGLPNDRFFAVRPEGSVSTLKIQRTERGDSAVYLCASSLLGTPNTGELFFGEGSRLTVL.

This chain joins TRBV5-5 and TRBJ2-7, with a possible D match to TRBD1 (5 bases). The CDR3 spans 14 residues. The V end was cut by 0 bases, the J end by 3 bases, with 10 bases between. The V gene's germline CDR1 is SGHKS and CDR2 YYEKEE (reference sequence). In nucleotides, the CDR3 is TGTGCCAGCAGCTTGGTCGTCAGGGACTACGAGCAGTACTTC. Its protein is CASSLVVRDYEQYF.

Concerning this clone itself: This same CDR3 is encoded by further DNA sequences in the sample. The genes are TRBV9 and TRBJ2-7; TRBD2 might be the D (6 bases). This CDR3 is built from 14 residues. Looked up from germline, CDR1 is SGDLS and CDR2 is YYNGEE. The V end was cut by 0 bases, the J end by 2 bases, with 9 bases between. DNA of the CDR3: TGTGCCAGCAGCGTAGGCGGGACCCCCTACGAGCAGTACTTC. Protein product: CASSVGGTPYEQYF.

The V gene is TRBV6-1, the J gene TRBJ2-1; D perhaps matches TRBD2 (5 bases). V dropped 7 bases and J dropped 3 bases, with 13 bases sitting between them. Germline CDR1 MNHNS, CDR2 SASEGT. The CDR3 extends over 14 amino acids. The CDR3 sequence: CASIPRDLYNEQFF. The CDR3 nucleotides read TGTGCCAGCATACCCCGGGATCTCTACAATGAGCAGTTCTTC.

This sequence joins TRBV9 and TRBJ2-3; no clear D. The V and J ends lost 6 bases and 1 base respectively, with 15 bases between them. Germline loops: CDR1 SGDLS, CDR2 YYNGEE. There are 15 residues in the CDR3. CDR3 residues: CASTTDSFGTDTQYF. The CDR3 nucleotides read TGTGCCAGCACCACGGATAGCTTTGGCACAGATACGCAGTATTTT.

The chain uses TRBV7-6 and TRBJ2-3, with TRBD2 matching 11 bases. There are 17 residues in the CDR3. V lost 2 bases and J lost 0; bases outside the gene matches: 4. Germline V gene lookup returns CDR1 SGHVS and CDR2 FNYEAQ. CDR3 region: CASSLLAGGTSTDTQYF. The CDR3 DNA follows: TGTGCCAGCAGCTTACTAGCGGGAGGCACTAGCACAGATACGCAGTATTTT.

The CDR3 region has the DNA TGTGCCACACACGGGACGTTAGCCTACGAGCAGTACTTC. Encoded protein: CATHGTLAYEQYF. The genes are TRBV10-3 and TRBJ2-7, with D perhaps TRBD1 or TRBD2 (5 bases each). CDR3 length: 13 residues. Germline assignment: CDR1 ENHRY and CDR2 SYGVKD. The germline V and J ends were trimmed by 10 bases and 2 bases, with 15 bases remaining between them.

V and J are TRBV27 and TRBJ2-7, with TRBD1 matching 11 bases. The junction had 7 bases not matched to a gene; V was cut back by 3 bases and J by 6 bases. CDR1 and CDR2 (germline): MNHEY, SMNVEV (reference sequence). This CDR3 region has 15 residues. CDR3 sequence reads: CASSFVGQGVLEQYF. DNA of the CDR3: TGTGCCAGCAGTTTTGTGGGACAGGGGGTCCTCGAGCAGTACTTC.

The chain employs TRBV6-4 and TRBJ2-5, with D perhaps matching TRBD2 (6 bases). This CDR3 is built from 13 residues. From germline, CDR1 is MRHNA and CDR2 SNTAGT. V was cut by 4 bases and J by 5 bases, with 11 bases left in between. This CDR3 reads CASSATAGETQYF. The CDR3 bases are TGTGCCAGCAGTGCGACCGCGGGGGAGACCCAGTACTTC.

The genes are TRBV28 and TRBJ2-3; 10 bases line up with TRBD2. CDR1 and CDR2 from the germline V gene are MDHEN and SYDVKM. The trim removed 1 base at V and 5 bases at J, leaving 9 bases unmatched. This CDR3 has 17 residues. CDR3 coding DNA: TGTGCCAGCAGTTTATCGCCCTTAAGCGGGAGGGGAGATACGCAGTATTTT. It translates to CASSLSPLSGRGDTQYF.

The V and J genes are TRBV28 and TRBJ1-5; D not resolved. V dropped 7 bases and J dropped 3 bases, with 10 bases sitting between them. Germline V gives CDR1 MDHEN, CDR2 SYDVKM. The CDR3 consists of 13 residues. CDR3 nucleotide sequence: TGTGCCAGCACCCCCCCGTACAATCAGCCCCAGCATTTT. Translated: CASTPPYNQPQHF.

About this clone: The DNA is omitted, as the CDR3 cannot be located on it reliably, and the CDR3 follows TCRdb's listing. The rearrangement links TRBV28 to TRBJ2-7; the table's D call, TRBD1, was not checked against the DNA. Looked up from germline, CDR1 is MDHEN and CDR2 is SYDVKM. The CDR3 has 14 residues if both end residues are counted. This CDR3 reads CASSSSTGLMEQYF.

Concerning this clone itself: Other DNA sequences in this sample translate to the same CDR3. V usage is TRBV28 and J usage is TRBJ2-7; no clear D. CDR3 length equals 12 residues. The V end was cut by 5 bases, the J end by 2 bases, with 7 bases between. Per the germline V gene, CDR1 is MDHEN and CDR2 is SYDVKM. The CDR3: CASSPNPYEQYF. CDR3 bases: TGTGCCAGCAGTCCGAACCCCTACGAGCAGTACTTC.

The chain's CDR3 is CATSTGTGDKNIQYF. In nucleotides, the CDR3 is TGTGCCACCAGCACCGGGACAGGGGATAAAAACATTCAGTACTTC. The chain recombines TRBV15 with TRBJ2-4, with 10 bases aligning to TRBD1. Germline CDR1 is LNHNV and CDR2 is YYDKDF (reference sequence). V lost 4 bases to trimming and J lost 4 bases; unmatched junction nucleotides: 4. This CDR3 has 15 amino acids.

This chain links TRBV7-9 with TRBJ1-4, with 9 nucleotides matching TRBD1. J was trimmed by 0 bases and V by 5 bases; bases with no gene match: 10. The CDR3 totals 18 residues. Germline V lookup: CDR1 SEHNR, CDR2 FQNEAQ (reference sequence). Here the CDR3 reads CASSDRTGETATNEKLFF. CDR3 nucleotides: TGTGCCAGCAGCGACCGGACAGGGGAAACTGCAACTAATGAAAAACTGTTTTTT.

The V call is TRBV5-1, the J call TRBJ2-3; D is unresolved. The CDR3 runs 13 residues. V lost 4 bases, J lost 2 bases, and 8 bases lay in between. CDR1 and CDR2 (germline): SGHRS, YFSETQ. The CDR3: CASSPPNTDTQYF. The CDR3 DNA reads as TGCGCCAGCAGCCCCCCAAACACAGATACGCAGTATTTT.